This T cell receptor beta chain comes out of a study of blood T cell repertoires in COVID-19 (TCRdb year 2020). Concerning the study at large: Samples from collaborators originated in the United States, Italy and Spain and spanned both the acute and convalescent phases of COVID-19. The prospective study material was composed of cDNA or gDNA derived from T cells, B-cell-depleted T cells, or PBMCs. Deeply sampled blood TCRbeta repertoires from subjects exposed to, actively infected with, or recovered from COVID-19 were included in the dataset. The repertoires were released in a freely available public database intended as a resource for research on the immune response to SARS-CoV-2. The samples were drawn from two sources: the first 160 participants of the ongoing ImmuneRACE study, and 950 to 1,500 subjects contributed by 6 global collaborators. Nearly every sample came with metadata listing a de-identified subject ID, COVID-19 status, age in years and sex. Where available, HLA class I and class II types were taken from metadata supplied by the sample provider and were not determined by assay-based typing.

Collaborating institutions collected whole blood in K2EDTA tubes following their own protocols. For TCRbeta analysis, collaborators shipped samples in one of three forms: frozen whole blood, isolated PBMCs, or DNA extracted from either of those sample types. The germline V gene encodes CDR1 LNHDA and CDR2 SQIVND (reference sequence). The CDR3 measures 15 amino acids from cysteine to phenylalanine. The sequence is cut down to CDR3 DNA, 45 bases in frame from base 1. V loses 7 bases at its end and J loses 0 bases; junction bases beyond the gene matches: 6. Regarding this clone: Its antigen remains undetermined. No base-level quality is on record; no much larger clone is a single base apart.

TCRbeta CDR3 regions were amplified from genomic DNA by means of the immunoSEQ Assay, a bias-controlled multiplex PCR. The authors' analysis ran thus. The number of nucleated cells in each sample was estimated from the amplification of reference gene primers within the assay. To quantify the absolute abundance of each unique TCRbeta CDR3 rearrangement, sequence reads were collapsed and filtered. Productive Simpson clonality was computed per sample as the square root of Simpson's diversity index over productive rearrangements. The clones in this table, taken by TCRdb from immuneACCESS, are in-frame only. Not every clone is retained; where verified, under half of the shortfall comes from an unresolved V gene, and the cause of the rest is unknown. That table is the source of V, J and clone size, and D and trimming were worked out from the DNA. This sample has approximately 110,000 clones in its table, and approximately 81% of those were observed once. The ten largest clones take up around 3.4% of the sample.

What the research found in general, with its limitations: The amount of clinical and demographic metadata varied by source and participant and was provided uncurated.

The sequenced sample consisted of peripheral blood. Here the chain combines TRBV19 and TRBJ1-3, with 7 middle bases fitting TRBD1. The receptor was derived from a man aged 35 to 55 with acute or convalescent COVID-19. CDR3 protein: CASKRDSNSGNTIYF. The nucleotide sequence is given as TGTGCCAGTAAGAGGGACAGCAACTCTGGAAACACCATATATTTT.